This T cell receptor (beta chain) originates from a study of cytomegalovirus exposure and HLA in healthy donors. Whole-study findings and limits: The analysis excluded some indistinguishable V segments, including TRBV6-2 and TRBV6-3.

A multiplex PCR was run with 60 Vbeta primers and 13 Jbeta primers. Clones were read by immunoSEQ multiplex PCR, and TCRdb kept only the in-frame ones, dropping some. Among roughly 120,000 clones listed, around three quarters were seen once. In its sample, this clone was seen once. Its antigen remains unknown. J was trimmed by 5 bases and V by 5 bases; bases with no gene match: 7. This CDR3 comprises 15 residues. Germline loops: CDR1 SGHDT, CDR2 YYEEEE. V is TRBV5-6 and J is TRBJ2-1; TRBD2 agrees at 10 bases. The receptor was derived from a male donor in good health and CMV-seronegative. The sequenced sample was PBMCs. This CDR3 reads CASRILAGNNNEQFF. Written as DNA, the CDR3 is TGTGCCAGCAGAATACTAGCGGGAAATAACAATGAGCAGTTCTTC.